The rows below give T cell receptor beta chains drawn from one sample of a study of blood T cell repertoires in COVID-19. Only in-frame clones appear in the TCRdb table, and some are missing; sequencing was by immunoSEQ multiplex PCR. Found here are 50,000 to 55,000 clones, 86% of them singletons; the top ten hold 2.5% to 3%. Sequencing was performed on peripheral blood. The receptors were gathered from an elderly man with acute or convalescent COVID-19. Each CDR3 is given with its conserved first and last residue. The order of the fields is clone size, J gene, D gene, V gene, CDR3 protein, CDR3 DNA. A D gene is named only where the DNA matches it firmly. Clone size is given for some rows only: seen once, a few or many times, or a class if the clone is expanded.

>NA|TRBJ1-2|NA|TRBV6-5
CASSQGSVGYTF
TGTGCCAGCAGCCAGGGTTCGGTCGGCTACACCTTC
>NA|TRBJ2-7|NA|TRBV7-8
CASSLQQTYEQYF
TGTGCCAGCAGCTTACAACAGACCTACGAGCAGTACTTC
>NA|TRBJ1-1|NA|TRBV7-9
CASSFEGVNTEAFF
TGTGCCAGCAGCTTCGAGGGGGTAAACACTGAAGCTTTCTTT
>NA|TRBJ1-3|NA|TRBV24-1
CATSNQGSWESGNTIYF
TGTGCCACCAGCAATCAGGGGTCCTGGGAGTCTGGAAACACCATATATTTT
>NA|TRBJ1-2|NA|TRBV7-9
CASSLVGSSAQLYGYTF
TGTGCCAGCAGCTTAGTGGGTTCTAGCGCCCAACTCTATGGCTACACCTTC
>NA|TRBJ1-2|TRBD1|TRBV11-2
CASSLQDRWVDYGYTF
TGTGCCAGCAGCTTACAGGACAGGTGGGTTGATTATGGCTACACCTTC
>NA|TRBJ1-5|NA|TRBV16
CASSGQTNWPQHF
TGTGCCAGCAGCGGACAGACCAATTGGCCCCAGCATTTT
>NA|TRBJ2-5|TRBD2|TRBV27
CASSLLGGVETQYF
TGTGCCAGCAGTTTATTGGGAGGGGTAGAGACCCAGTACTTC
>NA|TRBJ2-7|TRBD1|TRBV7-2
CASSKQTGGIAYEQYF
TGTGCCAGCAGCAAACAGACAGGGGGAATCGCCTACGAGCAGTACTTC
>NA|TRBJ2-1|TRBD2|TRBV27
CASSPLWRGEYNEQFF
TGTGCCAGCAGTCCCCTTTGGCGGGGGGAATACAATGAGCAGTTCTTC
>NA|TRBJ2-7|NA|TRBV7-2
CASSLTPTETYEQYF
TGTGCCAGCAGCTTAACCCCGACAGAAACCTACGAGCAGTACTTC
>few|TRBJ2-7|TRBD2|TRBV7-9
CASSPRDLAAYEQYF
TGTGCCAGCAGCCCTAGGGACCTAGCGGCCTACGAGCAGTACTTC
>NA|TRBJ1-5|TRBD1|TRBV9
CASSPGTGDSNQPQHF
TGTGCCAGCAGCCCCGGGACAGGGGATAGCAATCAGCCCCAGCATTTT